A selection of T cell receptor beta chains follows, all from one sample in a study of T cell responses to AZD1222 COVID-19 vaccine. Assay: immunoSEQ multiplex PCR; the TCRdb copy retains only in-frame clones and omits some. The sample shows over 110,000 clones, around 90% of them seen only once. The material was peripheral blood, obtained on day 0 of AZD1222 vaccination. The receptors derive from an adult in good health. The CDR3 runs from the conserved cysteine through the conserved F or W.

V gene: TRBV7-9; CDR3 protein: CASSLEPVGRSPLHF
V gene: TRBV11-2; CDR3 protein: CASSLVGDRLTAFF
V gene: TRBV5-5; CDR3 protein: CASSRSTGPNYGYTF
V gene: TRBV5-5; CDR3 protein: CASSTIPGLAGGRDTQYF
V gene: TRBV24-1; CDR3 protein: CATSDTDRGNEQYF
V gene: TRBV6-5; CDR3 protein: CASIEGAGGNQPQHF
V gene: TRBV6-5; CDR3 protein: CASSPVEHEQFF
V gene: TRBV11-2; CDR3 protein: CASSLKRGSGNTIYF
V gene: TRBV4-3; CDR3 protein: CASSQDMPGSEREGTYNEQFF
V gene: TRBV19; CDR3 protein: CATSGGPLSKNIQYF
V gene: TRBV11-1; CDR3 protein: CASSQSGGAFYEQYF
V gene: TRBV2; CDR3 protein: CASRSDPLDPLSSYEQYF
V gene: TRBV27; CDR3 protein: CASSATLRTILLGTGELFF
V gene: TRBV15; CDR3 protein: CATSRVDAGRSYTF
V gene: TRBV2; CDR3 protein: CASSMGATIYGYTF
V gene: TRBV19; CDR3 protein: CASSTSPLGLGSQETQYF
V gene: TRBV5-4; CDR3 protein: CASSLSPSNTGELFF
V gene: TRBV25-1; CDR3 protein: CASSGAGGSPPFF
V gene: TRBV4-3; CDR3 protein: CASSSSSGRRTGELFF
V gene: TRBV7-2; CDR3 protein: CASSLAQAGNQPQHF
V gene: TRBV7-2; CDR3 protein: CASSVRQGAQPQHF
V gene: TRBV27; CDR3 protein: CASRPGTSPYNEQFF
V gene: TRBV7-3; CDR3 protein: CASSFQTSTDTQYF
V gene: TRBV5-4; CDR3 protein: CASSRWMNTEAFF
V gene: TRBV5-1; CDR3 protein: CASSLGVVREQYF
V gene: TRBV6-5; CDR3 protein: CASSYSRGGAYEQYF
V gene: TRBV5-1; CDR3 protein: CASSLSQRYYGYTF
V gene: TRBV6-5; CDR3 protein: CASSYARGQRNTEAFF
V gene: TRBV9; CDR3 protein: CASSRDSATNEKLFF
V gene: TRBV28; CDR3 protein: CASSLVYSPLHF
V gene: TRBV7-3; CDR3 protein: CASSLGGGPTDTQYF
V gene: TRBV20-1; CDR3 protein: CSAGGIEQYF
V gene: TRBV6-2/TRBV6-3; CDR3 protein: CASSLWEETQYF
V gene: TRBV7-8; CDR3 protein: CASSLNPSRERTQYF
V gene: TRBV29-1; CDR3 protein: CSVGATQWGGELFF
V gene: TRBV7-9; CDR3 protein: CASSTISGGPFF
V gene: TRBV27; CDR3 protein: CASSLRLRTSGRDTQYF
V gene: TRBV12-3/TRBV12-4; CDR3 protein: CASSLGSTYGYTF
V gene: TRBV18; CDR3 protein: CASSLGPGAVRADTQYF
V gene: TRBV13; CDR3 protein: CASSLGPQGDQPQHF
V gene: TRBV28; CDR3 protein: CASSFGRPYEQYF
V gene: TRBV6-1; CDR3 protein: CASSGRESGRIYNEQFF
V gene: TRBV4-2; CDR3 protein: CASSQDFGVNTEAFF
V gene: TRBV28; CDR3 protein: CASSRANEKLFF
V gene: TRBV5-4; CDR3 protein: CASSLGSGRRDTQYF
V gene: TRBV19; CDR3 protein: CASCPLFRDSQNEQFF
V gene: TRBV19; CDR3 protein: CASRTGTGNTEAFF
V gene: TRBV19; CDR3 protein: CASSTGGMGTGELFF
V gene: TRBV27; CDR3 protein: CASKRTPNWETQYF
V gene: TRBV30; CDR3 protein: CAWSEAVNNEQFF
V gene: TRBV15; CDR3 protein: CATSTGTSGNTIYF
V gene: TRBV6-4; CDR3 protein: CASSEGEDTGELFF
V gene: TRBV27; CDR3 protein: CASSLRTDSYNEQFF
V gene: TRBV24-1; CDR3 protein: CATSVTSGNYNEQFF